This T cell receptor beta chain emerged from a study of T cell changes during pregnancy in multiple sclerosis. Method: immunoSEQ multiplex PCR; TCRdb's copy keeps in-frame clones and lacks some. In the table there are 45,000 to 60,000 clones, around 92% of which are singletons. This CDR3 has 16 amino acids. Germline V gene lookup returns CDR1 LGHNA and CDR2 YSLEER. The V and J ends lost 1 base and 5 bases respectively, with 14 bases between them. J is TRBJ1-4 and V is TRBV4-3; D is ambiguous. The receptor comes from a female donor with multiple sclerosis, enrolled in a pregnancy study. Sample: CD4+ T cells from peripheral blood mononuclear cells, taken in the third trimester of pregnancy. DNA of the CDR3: TGCGCCAGCAGCCAAGGCCGCGGGGATTTGAATGAAAAACTGTTTTTT. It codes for CASSQGRGDLNEKLFF.